Included here is one TCR beta chain sequence, with context. The data were taken from a study of T cells expressing NK-cell markers. The CDR3 has 15 amino acids. CDR1 is SGHRS, CDR2 YFSETQ, per germline. TCR beta cDNA was made by 5'RACE template switching with UMIs. TCRdb re-analyzed the 5' RACE reads; it lists each CDR3 protein once, without DNA. Its listing shows tens of thousands of distinct CDR3 sequences. The sequenced sample was blood T cells: a sorted CD56 or NKG2C T cell subset, CD4+ or CD8+ T cells, or bulk PBMC T cells (not recorded which). V is TRBV5-1 and J is TRBJ1-5. The receptor's source is a woman aged 18-70 years in good health. CDR3 sequence reads: CASSLVGQVNQPQHF.